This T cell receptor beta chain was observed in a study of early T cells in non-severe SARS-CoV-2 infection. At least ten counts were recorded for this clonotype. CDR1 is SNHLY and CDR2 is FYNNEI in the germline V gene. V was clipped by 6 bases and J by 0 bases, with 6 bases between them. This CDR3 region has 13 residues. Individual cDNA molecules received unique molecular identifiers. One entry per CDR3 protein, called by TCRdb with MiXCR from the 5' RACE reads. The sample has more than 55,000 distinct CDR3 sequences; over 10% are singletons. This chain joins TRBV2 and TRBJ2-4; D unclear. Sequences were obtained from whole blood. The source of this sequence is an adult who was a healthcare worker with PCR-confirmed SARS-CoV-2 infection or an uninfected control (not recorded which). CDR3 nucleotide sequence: TGTGCCAGCAGAACGATAGCCAAAAACATTCAGTACTTC. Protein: CASRTIAKNIQYF.